Below are 24 T cell receptor beta chains sequenced from a single sample in a study of T cell responses to AZD1222 COVID-19 vaccine. Here immunoSEQ multiplex PCR was the method, and the copy in TCRdb shows in-frame clones only, minus some. The table records around 120,000 clones, more than 75% of them present only once. Sequencing was performed on peripheral blood, taken on day 0 of AZD1222 vaccination. These receptors were taken from an adult in good health.

This chain joins TRBV2 and TRBJ2-1; 8 nucleotides line up with TRBD2. In germline, CDR1 is SNHLY, CDR2 FYNNEI. CDR3 length: 12 residues. The J segment lost 14 bases and the V segment lost 3 bases, leaving 6 bases of the junction unmatched. CDR3 protein: CASSDWRGEEFF. The CDR3 DNA reads as TGTGCCAGCAGTGATTGGCGGGGGGAGGAGTTCTTC.

The CDR3 sequence: CASTPQRGGTGELFF. DNA of the CDR3: TGTGCCAGTACCCCGCAGCGGGGGGGCACCGGGGAGCTGTTTTTT. The chain couples TRBV19 to TRBJ2-2; 10 bases fit TRBD2. CDR3 length equals 15 residues. Germline values: CDR1 LNHDA, CDR2 SQIVND (reference sequence). With 7 bases clipped from V and 4 bases from J, the junction kept 6 bases outside the gene matches.

This clone came up a few times. This sequence joins TRBV5-1 and TRBJ2-7; D possibly corresponds to TRBD1 (5 bases). The CDR3 loop spans 14 amino acids. CDR1 SGHRS and CDR2 YFSETQ come from the germline V gene. V dropped 4 bases and J dropped 0 bases, with 11 bases sitting between them. CDR3 nucleotide sequence: TGCGCCAGCAGCCCTTGGGGCGGCTCCTACGAGCAGTACTTC. Translated: CASSPWGGSYEQYF.

This clone was picked up one time. The J gene is TRBJ2-5, the V gene TRBV7-2; TRBD1 agrees at 9 bases. Looked up from germline, CDR1 is SGHTA and CDR2 is FQGNSA. The CDR3 is 14 residues long. The V segment lost 5 bases and the J segment 4 bases; nucleotides outside the gene matches: 5. DNA of the CDR3: TGTGCCAGCAGCCGGACAGGGGCGCCAGAGACCCAGTACTTC. Translated: CASSRTGAPETQYF.

The V gene is TRBV6-6, the J gene TRBJ1-5; tentative D call: TRBD1 (5 bases). CDR1 MNHNY and CDR2 SVGAGI come from the germline V gene (reference sequence). The V and J ends lost 9 bases and 3 bases respectively, with 9 bases between them. The CDR3 sequence is 12 residues long. CDR3 nucleotides: TGTGCCAGTGCAGGGTACAATCAGCCCCAGCATTTT. This sequence encodes CASAGYNQPQHF.

V is TRBV7-9 and J is TRBJ1-2, with D hard to call. The CDR3 spans 12 residues. CDR1 SEHNR and CDR2 FQNEAQ come from the germline V gene (reference sequence). Trimming took 8 bases from V and 8 from J, leaving 15 bases between them. The CDR3 nucleotides are TGTGCCAGCGCAATCGGGTCAGGAGGCTACACCTTC. It is translated as CASAIGSGGYTF.

The chain uses TRBV10-3 and TRBJ1-3; 7 positions agree with TRBD1. Germline loops: CDR1 ENHRY, CDR2 SYGVKD. After removal of 6 bases from V and 0 bases from J, the junction contained 2 bases not matched to a gene. The CDR3 extends over 14 amino acids. The CDR3 region has the DNA TGTGCCATCAGAGGGGACAGCTCTGGAAACACCATATATTTT. It codes for CAIRGDSSGNTIYF.

This chain uses TRBV6-5 with TRBJ1-4; the D gene is possibly TRBD1 (5 bases). The CDR3 is made up of 14 amino acids. The V gene's germline CDR1 is MNHEY and CDR2 SVGAGI. V shed 4 bases and J shed 11 bases, with 17 bases lying between them. The CDR3 nucleotides read TGTGCCAGCAGTTTGACCAGGGAGGGCGGTAAACTGTTTTTT. Translation gives CASSLTREGGKLFF.

The genes are TRBV10-2 and TRBJ2-1; 7 positions agree with TRBD2. The J segment lost 2 bases and the V segment lost 4 bases, leaving 5 bases of the junction unmatched. Germline V gives CDR1 WSHSY, CDR2 SAAADI. CDR3 size: 15 residues. The CDR3 region has the DNA TGCGCCAGCAGTGTTACTAGCGTGGCCTACAATGAGCAGTTCTTC. As protein: CASSVTSVAYNEQFF.

This clone was seen just once. V usage is TRBV5-1 and J usage is TRBJ1-4; D is uncertain. In germline, CDR1 is SGHRS, CDR2 YFSETQ. This CDR3 has 10 residues. Trimming pared 10 bases from V and 7 bases from J, leaving 8 bases between. CDR3 DNA sequence: TGCGCCCTCCGTTTTGAAAAACTGTTTTTT. Translating gives CALRFEKLFF.

Regarding this clone: Other DNA sequences in this sample translate to the same CDR3. The gene calls are TRBV28 and TRBJ1-5, with a tentative D call TRBD1 (5 bases). Germline CDR1 and CDR2: MDHEN and SYDVKM. Trimming removed 5 bases from V and 3 bases from J, with 11 bases in between. The CDR3 spans 14 residues. The CDR3 DNA reads as TGTGCCAGCAGTCCCGGGGGTTCCAATCAGCCCCAGCATTTT. Its translation: CASSPGGSNQPQHF. The variable domain in full, completed from reference TRBV28 and TRBJ1-5, reads DVKVTQSSRYLVKRTGEKVFLECVQDMDHENMFWYRQDPGLGLRLIYFSYDVKMKEKGDIPEGYSVSREKKERFSLILESASTNQTSMYLCASSPGGSNQPQHFGDGTRLSIL.

J is TRBJ1-2 and V is TRBV6-5; 7 bases are shared with TRBD1. The CDR3 covers 15 residues. The germline V gene has CDR1 MNHEY and CDR2 SVGAGI. J lost 0 bases, V lost 6 bases, and 7 bases had no gene match. CDR3 DNA sequence: TGTGCCAGCAGGAACGGGGGACAGCCTAACTATGGCTACACCTTC. Amino acid sequence: CASRNGGQPNYGYTF.

This chain links TRBV18 with TRBJ2-3, with unresolved D. V dropped 0 bases and J dropped 0 bases, with 7 bases sitting between them. CDR1 and CDR2 (germline): KGHSH, LQKENI. There are 15 residues in the CDR3. CDR3: CASSPPSSSTDTQYF. Written as DNA, the CDR3 is TGTGCCAGCTCACCACCAAGTTCTAGCACAGATACGCAGTATTTT.

This sequence joins TRBV30 and TRBJ2-4, with a weak D call TRBD2 (5 bases). Trimming took 1 base from V and 12 from J, leaving 19 bases between them. Germline V gene sequence: CDR1 GTSNPN, CDR2 SVGIG (reference sequence). The CDR3 loop spans 14 amino acids. CDR3 DNA: TGTGCCTGGAGTGGCGGAGCGGCCCTTAACGGTCAGTACTTC. Its translation is CAWSGGAALNGQYF.

V gene TRBV14 combines with J gene TRBJ2-5; weak D call: TRBD2 (6 bases). CDR1 SGHDN and CDR2 FVKESK come from the germline V gene. Deletions cut 4 bases from V and 5 bases from J, with 20 bases between. The CDR3 has 16 residues. The CDR3 reads CASSLPRGDRSETQYF. CDR3 bases: TGTGCCAGCAGCCTTCCCCGCGGGGACCGATCCGAGACCCAGTACTTC.

V and J are TRBV4-3 and TRBJ2-1, with 7 nucleotides matching TRBD2. V shed 0 bases and J 6 bases; nucleotides not matched to a gene: 5. Germline CDR1 is LGHNA and CDR2 is YSLEER. The CDR3 contains 15 residues. CDR3 sequence reads: CASSQEGGDLNEQFF. The CDR3 bases are TGCGCCAGCAGCCAAGAGGGGGGGGATCTCAATGAGCAGTTCTTC.

The chain joins TRBV7-9 to TRBJ1-2; D not resolved. Germline V gene data show CDR1 as SEHNR and CDR2 as FQNEAQ (reference sequence). This CDR3 is 13 amino acids long. V lost 4 bases and J lost 3, with 9 bases in between. The DNA for the CDR3 is TGTGCCAGCAGCTCTACATCTCACTATGGCTACACCTTC. Residues: CASSSTSHYGYTF.

The chain is built from TRBV4-2 and TRBJ1-2, with D maybe TRBD1 (5 bases). The ends were cut back, 0 bases at V and 4 bases at J, with 15 bases in the middle. The germline CDR1 and CDR2 sequences are LGHNA and YNFKEQ. CDR3 length: 16 amino acids. The CDR3 region has the DNA TGTGCCAGCAGCCAAGATAGGACACTACCGCGCTATGGCTACACCTTC. Its translation is CASSQDRTLPRYGYTF.

This clone was found a few times. J is TRBJ1-1 and V is TRBV12-5; the D gene is possibly TRBD1 (5 bases). Germline lookup yields CDR1 LGHNT and CDR2 FRNRAP. With 3 bases removed from V and 0 bases from J, the gap between germline ends came to 14 bases. This CDR3 has 16 residues. The chain's CDR3 is CASGFGAGAMNTEAFF. The CDR3 DNA sequence: TGTGCTAGTGGTTTTGGGGCAGGAGCTATGAACACTGAAGCTTTCTTT.

V gene TRBV5-4 combines with J gene TRBJ2-7; possibly TRBD1 for D (6 bases). Germline V gene sequence: CDR1 SGHNT, CDR2 YYREEE (reference sequence). The CDR3 runs to 13 residues. The V and J ends lost 3 bases and 4 bases respectively, with 11 bases between them. This chain's CDR3 is CASSSGQYYEQYF. CDR3 in DNA: TGTGCCAGCAGCTCCGGACAGTATTACGAGCAGTACTTC.

The CDR3 here is CASSSGQALYEQYF. CDR3 coding DNA: TGCGCCAGCAGCTCGGGACAGGCTTTGTACGAGCAGTACTTC. The J gene is TRBJ2-7, the V gene TRBV5-1; TRBD1 agrees at 8 bases. CDR1 is SGHRS, CDR2 YFSETQ, per germline. V lost 3 bases to trimming and J lost 4 bases; unmatched junction nucleotides: 6. The CDR3 loop spans 14 amino acids.

The rearrangement links TRBV7-9 to TRBJ1-1; the D is unclear. Looked up from germline, CDR1 is SEHNR and CDR2 is FQNEAQ (reference sequence). The CDR3 is made up of 13 amino acids. Trimming left V 1 base short and J 1 base short, with 4 bases between. The CDR3 coding sequence is TGTGCCAGCAGCTTAGACCCGAACACTGAAGCTTTCTTT. Its protein is CASSLDPNTEAFF. Drawing the rest from reference TRBV7-9 and TRBJ1-1, the complete variable domain is DTGVSQNPRHKITKRGQNVTFRCDPISEHNRLYWYRQTLGQGPEFLTYFQNEAQLEKSRLLSDRFSAERPKGSFSTLEIQRTEQGDSAMYLCASSLDPNTEAFFGQGTRLTVV.

CDR3 protein: CASSQGVLYEQYF. The CDR3 coding sequence is TGTGCCAGCAGCCAGGGGGTCCTCTACGAGCAGTACTTC. This rearrangement joins TRBV3-1 (or the pseudogene TRBV3-2) to TRBJ2-7; TRBD1 or TRBD2 may be the D gene (5 bases each). Germline V lookup: CDR1 LGHDT, CDR2 YNNKEL (reference sequence). The CDR3 consists of 13 residues. Trimming left V 3 bases short and J 3 bases short, with 9 bases between.

The V and J genes are TRBV4-2 and TRBJ2-3; TRBD2 aligns across 12 bases. V gave up 0 bases and J gave up 3 bases; unmatched junction bases: 10. CDR1 LGHNA and CDR2 YNFKEQ come from the germline V gene. The CDR3 length is 19 residues. CDR3 sequence: CASSQDPASGGVGTDTQYF. The CDR3 DNA is TGTGCCAGCAGCCAAGATCCGGCTAGCGGGGGGGTTGGGACAGATACGCAGTATTTT.